Presented here are 10 T cell receptor beta chains from one specimen sequenced in a study of T cell repertoires in cytomegalovirus infection (dated by TCRdb to between 2019 and 2020). The sample was run on an Illumina HiSeq 1500. TCRdb trimmed public reads at Q25 via fastp, called clones via MiXCR and kept in-frame beta chains. Each entry is one CDR3 protein sequence, shown with its most common DNA and genes. This sample comprises more than 500,000 distinct CDR3 sequences, 16% of them detected only once. The ten largest clones take up roughly a quarter of the sample. The material sequenced was CD8+ T cells from PBMCs. The origin of the receptors is a human donor in good health (CMV status not recorded). Some clones in this sample may be carry-over from other donors' samples.

The chain recombines TRBV20-1 with TRBJ2-2; unclear D gene. V shed 4 bases and J shed 4 bases, with 7 bases lying between them. CDR3 length: 12 residues. CDR1 DFQATT and CDR2 SNEGSKA come from the germline V gene (reference sequence). The CDR3 loop is CSATIATGELFF. The CDR3, as DNA: TGCAGTGCTACGATAGCCACCGGGGAGCTGTTTTTT.

This clonotype was seen more than once but under ten times. The chain links TRBV5-5 to TRBJ1-1; 9 positions match TRBD1. V lost 4 bases, J lost 3 bases, and 13 bases stayed unmatched. The CDR3 runs to 17 residues. Germline V lookup: CDR1 SGHKS, CDR2 YYEKEE (reference sequence). This CDR3 reads CASSPGQGVLLDTEAFF. The CDR3 nucleotides read TGTGCCAGCAGCCCGGGACAGGGCGTTCTATTGGACACTGAAGCTTTCTTT.

This clonotype occurred many times. The chain uses TRBV10-3 and TRBJ2-3, with D possibly TRBD2 on 6 matching bases. Germline values: CDR1 ENHRY, CDR2 SYGVKD. CDR3 length equals 17 residues. V shed 8 bases and J shed 2 bases, with 23 bases lying between them. CDR3 sequence: CAIGPRDGRGVTDTQYF. The CDR3 DNA reads as TGTGCCATCGGCCCTAGGGACGGGAGAGGGGTCACAGATACGCAGTATTTT.

This clonotype appeared many times. The V call is TRBV7-6, the J call TRBJ2-3; no reliable D call. The germline V gene has CDR1 SGHVS and CDR2 FNYEAQ. Trimming took off 4 bases at V and 2 bases at J, with 7 bases between the two ends. This CDR3 spans 13 amino acids. The CDR3 reads CASSSSFTDTQYF. The CDR3 DNA reads as TGTGCCAGCAGCTCCTCCTTCACAGATACGCAGTATTTT.

The chain carries TRBV20-1 and TRBJ2-1; 8 nucleotides match TRBD2. CDR1 is DFQATT, CDR2 SNEGSKA, per germline (reference sequence). The V segment lost 0 bases and the J segment 6 bases; nucleotides outside the gene matches: 7. CDR3 length: 15 amino acids. This CDR3 reads CSARELAGPGNEQFF. The CDR3 DNA follows: TGCAGTGCTAGAGAGCTAGCGGGCCCGGGCAATGAGCAGTTCTTC.

This clonotype was seen at least ten times. The J gene is TRBJ1-1, the V gene TRBV7-9; 7 positions agree with TRBD1. The ends lost 5 bases at V and 0 bases at J; junction bases unmatched: 9. The V gene's germline CDR1 is SEHNR and CDR2 FQNEAQ (reference sequence). The CDR3 consists of 16 residues. In nucleotides, the CDR3 is TGTGCCAGCAGCCCGAGACAGGGAAGCATGAACACTGAAGCTTTCTTT. This translates into CASSPRQGSMNTEAFF. The full variable domain, with the rest looked up from reference TRBV7-9 and TRBJ1-1, is DTGVSQNPRHKITKRGQNVTFRCDPISEHNRLYWYRQTLGQGPEFLTYFQNEAQLEKSRLLSDRFSAERPKGSFSTLEIQRTEQGDSAMYLCASSPRQGSMNTEAFFGQGTRLTVV.

This chain uses TRBV27 with TRBJ1-1; weak D call: TRBD1 (5 bases). Trimming took 7 bases from V and 1 from J, leaving 19 bases between them. Germline CDR1 and CDR2: MNHEY and SMNVEV (reference sequence). This CDR3 comprises 16 residues. The CDR3 region has the DNA TGTGCCAGCACGCCTCTCCGGGACGGCCCGAACACTGAAGCTTTCTTT. Encoded protein: CASTPLRDGPNTEAFF.

This clonotype was observed at least ten times. The rearrangement uses TRBV7-9 and TRBJ2-5; TRBD2 matches 9 bases. Germline V lookup: CDR1 SEHNR, CDR2 FQNEAQ (reference sequence). This CDR3 has 17 residues. V shed 3 bases, J shed 4 bases, and the junction held 12 bases outside the gene matches. CDR3 sequence: CASSFPISGGRGETQYF. The CDR3 nucleotides read TGTGCCAGCAGCTTCCCCATAAGCGGGGGGCGCGGAGAGACCCAGTACTTC.

This clonotype was observed a handful of times. This rearrangement joins TRBV15 to TRBJ2-7, with TRBD1 as a possible D gene (6 bases). Germline lookup yields CDR1 LNHNV and CDR2 YYDKDF (reference sequence). V was pared by 3 bases and J by 2 bases, with 20 bases between. The CDR3 totals 17 residues. CDR3 region: CATSSPKQGFAAYEQYF. The CDR3 region has the DNA TGTGCCACCAGCAGCCCTAAACAGGGATTTGCCGCCTACGAGCAGTACTTC.

This clonotype was counted many times. The chain uses TRBV2 and TRBJ2-1; D remains ambiguous. V lost 8 bases and J lost 2, with 16 bases in between. Germline CDR1 SNHLY, CDR2 FYNNEI. The CDR3 is 15 amino acids. The DNA for the CDR3 is TGTGCCAGCCTGGCTCGAGGCTCCGCCTACAATGAGCAGTTCTTC. It codes for CASLARGSAYNEQFF.